The text below deals with one TCR beta chain. Sequenced by immunoSEQ multiplex PCR; TCRdb stores in-frame clones only, minus some. The table has roughly 500,000 clones, over 70% seen once; the top ten hold 10% to 15%. The data originate from a study of shared clonotypes between healthy human individuals. This CDR3 comprises 12 residues. Per germline, CDR1 ENHRY and CDR2 SYGVKD. V shed 6 bases and J shed 5 bases, with 7 bases lying between them. Sequencing used PBMCs. The rearrangement joins TRBV10-3 to TRBJ2-2, with D tentatively TRBD2 (5 bases). The receptor was derived from a woman aged 40 to 50 in good health. Some clones in this sample may be carry-over from other donors' samples. CDR3 nucleotides: TGTGCCATCAGCTGGACTACCGGGGAGCTGTTTTTT. Its translation is CAISWTTGELFF.